One sample yielded the 21 T cell receptor beta chains listed below, sequenced in a study of cytomegalovirus exposure and HLA in healthy donors. The PCR made use of 60 Vbeta and 13 Jbeta primers. Using immunoSEQ multiplex PCR, the repertoire was profiled, and TCRdb retains in-frame clones only, with some absent. The sample contains 140,000 or so clones, roughly 80% of which appear only once. The sequencing input was PBMCs. The receptors shown here come from a female donor in good health and CMV-seronegative.

Regarding this clone: Different DNA sequences within this sample yield the same CDR3. The chain links TRBV6-1 to TRBJ2-7; 12 nucleotides align to TRBD2. V was clipped by 4 bases and J by 1 base; unmatched bases: 2. CDR1 is MNHNS and CDR2 is SASEGT in the germline V gene. This CDR3 region has 15 residues. CDR3 coding DNA: TGTGCCAGCAGTGGGACTAGCGGGATTTCCTACGAGCAGTACTTC. Protein: CASSGTSGISYEQYF.

The V call is TRBV5-1, the J call TRBJ2-2; the match to TRBD2 covers 13 bases. CDR1 and CDR2 (germline): SGHRS, YFSETQ. The ends lost 3 bases at V and 5 bases at J; junction bases unmatched: 7. The CDR3 has 17 residues. CDR3 residues: CASSSGLAGSITGELFF. As DNA, the CDR3 is TGCGCCAGCAGCTCGGGACTAGCGGGGTCAATAACCGGGGAGCTGTTTTTT.

The chain carries TRBV6-5 and TRBJ1-2, with no clear D. The CDR3 spans 14 residues. V was cut by 6 bases and J by 5 bases, with 16 bases left in between. Germline values: CDR1 MNHEY, CDR2 SVGAGI. The CDR3, as DNA: TGTGCCAGCAGCCCACAGCAGACACGTTATGGCTACACCTTC. Translation: CASSPQQTRYGYTF.

The chain is built from TRBV9 and TRBJ1-1, with D perhaps TRBD1 (5 bases). V was clipped by 0 bases and J by 7 bases, with 13 bases between them. CDR3 size: 14 residues. Looked up from germline, CDR1 is SGDLS and CDR2 is YYNGEE. The DNA for the CDR3 is TGTGCCAGCAGCGTAGCTGATGGAAGGGGTGAAGCTTTCTTT. Protein sequence: CASSVADGRGEAFF.

This chain links TRBV11-1 with TRBJ2-7; unclear D gene. V lost 3 bases, J lost 0 bases, and 6 bases lay in between. Per germline, CDR1 SGHAT and CDR2 FQDESV (reference sequence). The CDR3 is 13 amino acids. CDR3 coding DNA: TGTGCCAGCAGCTTTAGCACCTCCTACGAGCAGTACTTC. Translated, it gives CASSFSTSYEQYF.

The chain links TRBV6-5 to TRBJ1-5, with D hard to call. This CDR3 contains 13 residues. V was shortened by 6 bases and J by 5 bases, with 11 bases between the two germline ends. The germline CDR1 and CDR2 sequences are MNHEY and SVGAGI. The CDR3 DNA sequence: TGTGCCAGCAGACCAACTTTGGATCAGCCCCAGCATTTT. Translating it yields CASRPTLDQPQHF.

With respect to this clone: An end of the junction differs from the germline gene, which may be a read error. The chain combines TRBV7-9 with TRBJ1-2; 10 bases agree with TRBD1. The CDR3 is made up of 13 amino acids. Germline V gene lookup returns CDR1 SEHNR and CDR2 FQNEAQ (reference sequence). The CDR3 sequence is CASRDRGHYGYPF. CDR3 coding DNA: TGTGCCAGCCGGGACAGGGGCCATTATGGCTACCCCTTC.

In DNA, the CDR3 is TGTGCCAGCAGAGGGACAGGGCCCTACGAGCAGTACTTC. It translates to CASRGTGPYEQYF. The chain joins TRBV7-9 to TRBJ2-7, with TRBD1 matching over 9 bases. The V segment lost 6 bases and the J segment 2 bases; nucleotides outside the gene matches: 2. Germline lookup yields CDR1 SEHNR and CDR2 FQNEAQ (reference sequence). The CDR3 extends over 13 amino acids.

There are a few counts of this clone. The chain uses TRBV6-1 and TRBJ2-7; a weak D match, TRBD1 (6 bases). The CDR3 runs 14 residues. V was clipped by 4 bases and J by 4 bases, with 14 bases between them. Germline V lookup: CDR1 MNHNS, CDR2 SASEGT. DNA of the CDR3: TGTGCCAGCAGTGGAACAGGGTGGGCGTACGAGCAGTACTTC. It codes for CASSGTGWAYEQYF.

The rearrangement links TRBV7-9 to TRBJ2-7, with D possibly TRBD1 on 6 matching bases. Trimming removed 4 bases at V and 5 bases at J, with 9 bases between. There are 12 residues in the CDR3. Germline V gene lookup returns CDR1 SEHNR and CDR2 FQNEAQ (reference sequence). CDR3 in amino acids: CASSSQGNEQYF. The DNA of the CDR3 is TGTGCCAGCAGCTCACAGGGTAACGAGCAGTACTTC.

Only a few counts were recorded for this clone. This chain connects TRBV5-4 to TRBJ2-1, with unresolved D. The V and J ends lost 4 bases and 6 bases respectively, with 11 bases between them. CDR1 is SGHNT and CDR2 is YYREEE in the germline V gene (reference sequence). The CDR3 has 13 residues. CDR3 coding DNA: TGTGCCAGCAGCCCCCTCACGGTCAATGAGCAGTTCTTC. It codes for CASSPLTVNEQFF.

V and J are TRBV7-9 and TRBJ1-2, with D possibly TRBD1 on 5 matching bases. CDR1 and CDR2 from the germline V gene are SEHNR and FQNEAQ (reference sequence). Between the trimmed V and J ends, which lost 5 bases and 3 bases, there was a span of 19 bases. CDR3 length equals 16 residues. The CDR3 DNA follows: TGTGCCAGCAGCCTGACCAGGGAAAGAAAAGACTATGGCTACACCTTC. It specifies CASSLTRERKDYGYTF. Full variable domain (remainder filled in from reference TRBV7-9 and TRBJ1-2): DTGVSQNPRHKITKRGQNVTFRCDPISEHNRLYWYRQTLGQGPEFLTYFQNEAQLEKSRLLSDRFSAERPKGSFSTLEIQRTEQGDSAMYLCASSLTRERKDYGYTFGSGTRLTVV.

The V gene is TRBV9, the J gene TRBJ1-5; D is possibly TRBD1 (6 bases). The CDR3 spans 15 residues. Germline lookup yields CDR1 SGDLS and CDR2 YYNGEE. Deletions cut 0 bases from V and 3 bases from J, with 10 bases between. The DNA of the CDR3 is TGTGCCAGCAGCGTAGAGGGACACCTCAATCAGCCCCAGCATTTT. Translation gives CASSVEGHLNQPQHF.

The chain joins TRBV9 to TRBJ1-3; D not resolved. The ends were cut back, 0 bases at V and 0 bases at J, with 10 bases in the middle. CDR1 is SGDLS, CDR2 YYNGEE, per germline. This CDR3 region has 16 residues. The CDR3 region has the DNA TGTGCCAGCAGCGTAGGGCCGTGGAGCTCTGGAAACACCATATATTTT. Protein sequence: CASSVGPWSSGNTIYF.

The chain links TRBV28 to TRBJ1-5, with TRBD1 identical over 8 bases. Germline-derived CDR1 and CDR2 are MDHEN and SYDVKM. V lost 4 bases and J lost 4; bases outside the gene matches: 9. The CDR3 spans 16 residues. CDR3 loop: CASSSLRQGRNQPQHF. CDR3 bases: TGTGCCAGCAGTTCCCTACGACAGGGGAGAAATCAGCCCCAGCATTTT.

The chain joins TRBV5-4 to TRBJ2-7, with 9 positions matching TRBD1. Trimming removed 4 bases from V and 2 bases from J; junction bases left unmatched: 10. The CDR3 loop spans 16 amino acids. Germline V gives CDR1 SGHNT, CDR2 YYREEE (reference sequence). CDR3 coding DNA: TGTGCCAGCAGCAAGACCGGGACAGGGCTCCCCTACGAGCAGTACTTC. It yields the protein CASSKTGTGLPYEQYF.

CDR3 nucleotide sequence: TGTGCCAGTAGTATGGCGAGCGGGAGGGCTGGTGAGCAGTTCTTC. It encodes CASSMASGRAGEQFF. The chain combines TRBV19 with TRBJ2-1; 10 nucleotides match TRBD2. The CDR3 extends over 15 amino acids. CDR1 is LNHDA and CDR2 is SQIVND in the germline V gene (reference sequence). V lost 3 bases and J lost 9; bases outside the gene matches: 8.

The chain uses TRBV10-3 and TRBJ2-1; TRBD2 agrees at 13 bases. Germline V gene lookup returns CDR1 ENHRY and CDR2 SYGVKD. V lost 4 bases and J lost 5; bases outside the gene matches: 5. This CDR3 contains 16 residues. CDR3 protein: CAISGGLAGAHNEQFF. The CDR3 DNA sequence: TGTGCCATCAGTGGAGGACTAGCGGGAGCACACAATGAGCAGTTCTTC.

The chain is built from TRBV9 and TRBJ2-5; D uncertain. V lost 6 bases, J lost 4 bases, and 10 bases lay in between. Germline V gene lookup returns CDR1 SGDLS and CDR2 YYNGEE. This CDR3 region has 12 residues. CDR3: CASITLRETQYF. DNA of the CDR3: TGTGCCAGCATAACTCTGAGAGAGACCCAGTACTTC.

This rearrangement joins TRBV19 to TRBJ2-1, with D perhaps TRBD1 (5 bases). V lost 4 bases and J lost 1, with 11 bases in between. CDR1 and CDR2 from the germline V gene are LNHDA and SQIVND (reference sequence). The CDR3 runs to 15 residues. CDR3 nucleotide sequence: TGTGCCAGTAGTAGGACACCCGAGTCCTACAATGAGCAGTTCTTC. It encodes CASSRTPESYNEQFF.

A few counts support this clone. The chain recombines TRBV7-9 with TRBJ1-5, with a weak D call TRBD1 (6 bases). Germline values: CDR1 SEHNR, CDR2 FQNEAQ (reference sequence). The CDR3 sequence is 17 residues long. Trimming removed 5 bases at V and 7 bases at J, with 24 bases between. The CDR3 loop reads CASSPMEWGRPGQPQHF. The CDR3 DNA is TGTGCCAGCAGCCCCATGGAGTGGGGGCGTCCCGGGCAGCCCCAGCATTTT.